These T cell receptor beta chains were read from a single sample in a study of blood T cell repertoires in COVID-19. Produced via immunoSEQ multiplex PCR; TCRdb's table is partial and in-frame only. The sample has 90,000 or so clones, about 85% seen once; the top ten hold more than 3%. Source material: peripheral blood. These receptors came from a man aged 60 to 75 with acute or convalescent COVID-19. Both conserved end residues are part of each CDR3. The order of the fields is CDR3 DNA, CDR3 protein, V gene, D gene, J gene, clone size. A D gene is named only where the DNA matches it firmly. Not every row has a clone size; where given, it reads once, few, many or a size class.

DNA: TGTGCCAGCAGTCCGCGGGGGGGAGGAGCTTTCTTT
CDR3: CASSPRGGGAFF
V: TRBV6-5
D: -
J: TRBJ1-1
size: -

DNA: TGTGCCAGCAGCCGCTCCCGGGCCTCCAGGGGTCCTAATGAAAAACTGTTTTTT
CDR3: CASSRSRASRGPNEKLFF
V: TRBV3-1/TRBV3-2
D: -
J: TRBJ1-4
size: -

DNA: TGCGCCAGCAGTCTGCGGACAGGGATGTCCTACGAGCAGTACTTC
CDR3: CASSLRTGMSYEQYF
V: TRBV5-1
D: TRBD1
J: TRBJ2-7
size: -

DNA: TGTGCCAGCAGTGAAGTCCTAGCGGGAAGCACAGATACGCAGTATTTT
CDR3: CASSEVLAGSTDTQYF
V: TRBV2
D: TRBD2
J: TRBJ2-3
size: -

DNA: TGTGCCAGTAGTACCCTCGACCTCGGGGAGACCCAGTACTTC
CDR3: CASSTLDLGETQYF
V: TRBV19
D: -
J: TRBJ2-5
size: -

DNA: TGCGCCAGCAGCTCCGCGGGATCTAGCACAGATACGCAGTATTTT
CDR3: CASSSAGSSTDTQYF
V: TRBV5-1
D: -
J: TRBJ2-3
size: -

DNA: TGTGCCAGCAGTTTTTGGCTCTCCGCAGATACGCAGTATTTT
CDR3: CASSFWLSADTQYF
V: TRBV27
D: -
J: TRBJ2-3
size: -

DNA: TGTGCCAGTAGTATGCCGGAGTCTGGAAACACCATATATTTT
CDR3: CASSMPESGNTIYF
V: TRBV19
D: -
J: TRBJ1-3
size: -

DNA: TGTGCCAGCATATTTGAGCGGAAAAGGAGGTGGGATGAGCAGTTCTTC
CDR3: CASIFERKRRWDEQFF
V: TRBV7-9
D: -
J: TRBJ2-1
size: -

DNA: TGTGCCAGCAGTGGGGACTACTATGGCTACACCTTC
CDR3: CASSGDYYGYTF
V: TRBV25-1
D: -
J: TRBJ1-2
size: -

DNA: TGTGCCGGAAGTTCTATTGCTAGGAACACTGAAGCTTTCTTT
CDR3: CAGSSIARNTEAFF
V: TRBV7-2
D: -
J: TRBJ1-1
size: -

DNA: TGTGCCAGTAGTATACGTTGGACAGAGCCCTATGGCTACACCTTC
CDR3: CASSIRWTEPYGYTF
V: TRBV19
D: -
J: TRBJ1-2
size: -

DNA: TGCGCCAGCAGCTTAGGACATACCCGGTATGGCTACACCTTC
CDR3: CASSLGHTRYGYTF
V: TRBV5-1
D: -
J: TRBJ1-2
size: -

DNA: TGTGCCAGCAGTTCCACCCTAGCCCAGCATTTT
CDR3: CASSSTLAQHF
V: TRBV12-3/TRBV12-4
D: -
J: TRBJ1-5
size: few

DNA: TGTGCCAGCAGCCCGACTAGAAATGAGCAGTTCTTC
CDR3: CASSPTRNEQFF
V: TRBV6-5
D: -
J: TRBJ2-1
size: -

DNA: TGTGCCAGCAGCCAACGGGGGGCTTCCGGGGAGCTGTTTTTT
CDR3: CASSQRGASGELFF
V: TRBV3-1/TRBV3-2
D: -
J: TRBJ2-2
size: -

DNA: TGTGCCTGGGGTCGCGGGGCTGGCTACACCTTC
CDR3: CAWGRGAGYTF
V: TRBV30
D: -
J: TRBJ1-2
size: -

DNA: TGTGCCTGGAGCGAAGGACAGGGTTATGGCTACACCTTC
CDR3: CAWSEGQGYGYTF
V: TRBV30
D: TRBD1
J: TRBJ1-2
size: -

DNA: TGTGCCAGTAGTATACCCGGGAGGGCCTCCGGGGAGACCCAGTACTTC
CDR3: CASSIPGRASGETQYF
V: TRBV19
D: TRBD2
J: TRBJ2-5
size: -

DNA: TGTGCCAGCAGTCTTGACAGGGGTTACGAGCAGTACTTC
CDR3: CASSLDRGYEQYF
V: TRBV5-4
D: TRBD1
J: TRBJ2-7
size: -

DNA: TGTGCCAGCAGGGGACTATCCTACGAGCAGTACTTC
CDR3: CASRGLSYEQYF
V: TRBV2
D: TRBD2
J: TRBJ2-7
size: medium-sized

DNA: TGCGCCAGCAGCCAAGTCGTCGGCAGGGGGCAGCCCCAGCATTTT
CDR3: CASSQVVGRGQPQHF
V: TRBV4-1
D: TRBD1
J: TRBJ1-5
size: -

DNA: TGTGCCAGCACCCAAGAAACAGTGAGCACTGAAGCTTTCTTT
CDR3: CASTQETVSTEAFF
V: TRBV7-9
D: -
J: TRBJ1-1
size: -

DNA: TGCGCCAGCAGCCAAGACACAGGTCTACGAGAAGCTTTCTTT
CDR3: CASSQDTGLREAFF
V: TRBV4-1
D: -
J: TRBJ1-1
size: -

DNA: TGTGCCAGCAGCGGGGACTCATACGAGCAGTACTTC
CDR3: CASSGDSYEQYF
V: TRBV2
D: -
J: TRBJ2-7
size: -

DNA: TGTGCCACCAGCAGTCCCCGAGGACTAGCGGGAGGCACCGGGGAGACCCAGTACTTC
CDR3: CATSSPRGLAGGTGETQYF
V: TRBV15
D: TRBD2
J: TRBJ2-5
size: -

DNA: TGTGCCAGCAGCTTCGCGGGTTACTACGAGCAGTACTTC
CDR3: CASSFAGYYEQYF
V: TRBV7-2
D: -
J: TRBJ2-7
size: -

DNA: TGTGCCAGCAGCTCTAGGCCCCAAGGAGAGACCCAGTACTTC
CDR3: CASSSRPQGETQYF
V: TRBV7-2
D: -
J: TRBJ2-5
size: -

DNA: TGTGCCATCAGTCCGGACAGAGACTATGGCTACACCTTC
CDR3: CAISPDRDYGYTF
V: TRBV10-3
D: -
J: TRBJ1-2
size: -

DNA: TGTGCCAGCAGCCCACAGGGGGGACATGGCTACACCTTC
CDR3: CASSPQGGHGYTF
V: TRBV7-2
D: TRBD1
J: TRBJ1-2
size: once

DNA: TGCGCCAGCAGCTTGGTCCCGGGAGCAACTAATGAAAAACTGTTTTTT
CDR3: CASSLVPGATNEKLFF
V: TRBV5-1
D: -
J: TRBJ1-4
size: -

DNA: TGTGCCATAAGAGCGGGAGGCACGAATAAAGAGACCCAGTACTTC
CDR3: CAIRAGGTNKETQYF
V: TRBV10-3
D: TRBD2
J: TRBJ2-5
size: -

DNA: TGTGCCAGCAGTGATGGGCGGGGCTGGACTGAAGCTTTCTTT
CDR3: CASSDGRGWTEAFF
V: TRBV6-1
D: -
J: TRBJ1-1
size: -

DNA: TGTGCCAGCAGTTCGGGACTAGCGGGGGGTAACACAGATACGCAGTATTTT
CDR3: CASSSGLAGGNTDTQYF
V: TRBV28
D: TRBD2
J: TRBJ2-3
size: -

DNA: TGCAGCGCGACGTGGGAGATGGACACTGAAGCTTTCTTT
CDR3: CSATWEMDTEAFF
V: TRBV29-1
D: -
J: TRBJ1-1
size: once

DNA: TGTGCCAGCAGCTTAAATATCGGCAATCAGCCCCAGCATTTT
CDR3: CASSLNIGNQPQHF
V: TRBV7-6
D: -
J: TRBJ1-5
size: -

DNA: TGCAGCGTTGGGGAGGGGGAAAACTACAATGAGCAGTTCTTC
CDR3: CSVGEGENYNEQFF
V: TRBV29-1
D: -
J: TRBJ2-1
size: few

DNA: TGTGCCAGTAGTATAGATCTGCAGGGGGTCGGTGAAAAACTGTTTTTT
CDR3: CASSIDLQGVGEKLFF
V: TRBV19
D: TRBD1
J: TRBJ1-4
size: -